This T cell receptor beta chain was recovered during a study of CD8+ T cells in alopecia areata. Study-wide points: Researchers report lesional scalp, most notably alopecia totalis/universalis, outstripped normal scalp in clonality.

This CDR3 region has 14 residues. The V end was cut by 6 bases, the J end by 8 bases, with 18 bases between. Germline loops: CDR1 MNHNY, CDR2 SVGAGI (reference sequence). cDNA prepared by RNA extraction and subsequent reverse transcription served as the template for sequencing. Profiling relied on immunoSEQ multiplex PCR, and the TCRdb table lists in-frame clones only, not all of them. The sample shows under 130,000 clones, approximately 52% of them seen only once. Comment on this clone: The antigen remains unidentified.

The TCR was taken from a human donor in good health. Sequenced sample: CD4+ T cells sorted from blood. The V and J genes are TRBV6-6 and TRBJ2-3; D is uncertain. In DNA form, the CDR3 reads TGTGCCAGCAGGGAAGTACCCGACCGAGGTACGCAGTATTTT. Amino acids: CASREVPDRGTQYF.